This T cell receptor beta chain emerged from a study of cytomegalovirus exposure and HLA in healthy donors. Study results and limitations: Usually a TCR sequence was rare, but some public TCRs were found in many donors. In an earlier analysis, about 87% or about 30%: the productive usage of most TCR beta V segments.

In nominal health when sampled, donors likely had unrecorded immune exposures nonetheless. This clone appeared a few times. Antigen: not known. The PCR ran on 60 Vbeta and 13 Jbeta primers. Sequenced by immunoSEQ multiplex PCR; TCRdb stores in-frame clones only, minus some. This sample has 150,000 to 200,000 clones, with about 80% found just once. Germline V gene data show CDR1 as GTSNPN and CDR2 as SVGIG (reference sequence). This CDR3 contains 13 residues. With 4 bases removed from V and 4 bases from J, the gap between germline ends came to 13 bases. The TCR was taken from a woman aged 25 to 39 in good health and CMV-seropositive. Sequencing used PBMCs. The V and J genes are TRBV30 and TRBJ1-2, with D unclear. The CDR3 protein is CAWNSLRSYGYTF. The CDR3, as DNA: TGTGCCTGGAATTCACTTAGGAGCTATGGCTACACCTTC.